The 30 T cell receptor beta chains below were found in one sample sequenced in a study of siplizumab effects on memory and regulatory T cells. Cells that made up the mixed lymphocyte reaction were cocultured at 37°C for approximately 6 days. Some clones are missing from TCRdb's copy, which holds only in-frame ones; the method was immunoSEQ multiplex PCR. The sample shows about 15,000 clones, less than 55% of them seen only once. Antigens of these TCRs are unknown. Material: CFSE-low (dividing) CD4+ T cells sorted from an allogeneic mixed lymphocyte reaction. These receptors originate from a human donor in good health; the cells came from an allogeneic mixed lymphocyte reaction. Some clones in this sample may be carry-over from other donors' samples.

The rearrangement joins TRBV28 to TRBJ2-7; D remains ambiguous. The CDR3 has 13 amino acids. The V end was cut by 5 bases, the J end by 4 bases, with 12 bases between. Germline CDR1 is MDHEN and CDR2 is SYDVKM. CDR3: CASSIYRTYEQYF. Here the CDR3 DNA reads TGTGCCAGCAGTATATACAGAACTTACGAGCAGTACTTC.

The chain couples TRBV15 to TRBJ1-1, with TRBD1 identical over 7 bases. The CDR3 totals 14 residues. Trimming cost V 3 bases and J 5 bases; bases outside gene matches: 6. The germline CDR1 and CDR2 sequences are LNHNV and YYDKDF (reference sequence). In nucleotides, the CDR3 is TGTGCCACCAGCAGGGGGGACAGTCATACTGAAGCTTTCTTT. Amino acids: CATSRGDSHTEAFF.

V usage is TRBV6-5 and J usage is TRBJ1-1; TRBD1 aligns across 9 bases. Germline values: CDR1 MNHEY, CDR2 SVGAGI. J was trimmed by 4 bases and V by 5 bases; bases with no gene match: 8. The CDR3 is 15 residues long. CDR3: CASSTVQGAATEAFF. The CDR3 DNA sequence: TGTGCCAGCAGTACTGTACAGGGGGCGGCCACTGAAGCTTTCTTT.

The sample holds a few counts of this clone. The chain is built from TRBV6-6 and TRBJ2-5; TRBD1 matches at 9 bases. CDR3 length equals 15 residues. The V segment lost 6 bases and the J segment 3 bases; nucleotides outside the gene matches: 8. CDR1 is MNHNY and CDR2 is SVGAGI in the germline V gene (reference sequence). CDR3 DNA: TGTGCCAGCAGCCAATACAGGACAGGGGAAGAGACCCAGTACTTC. Translating gives CASSQYRTGEETQYF.

The rearrangement links TRBV7-6 to TRBJ2-2, with 7 bases fitting TRBD1. Per germline, CDR1 SGHVS and CDR2 FNYEAQ. This CDR3 is 18 amino acids long. The V gene end was trimmed by 5 bases and the J gene end by 3 bases; junction bases not matched to a gene: 15. The CDR3 DNA is TGTGCCAGCAGCCCTACGTGGTCGGGACAGAGCTACACCGGGGAGCTGTTTTTT. It specifies CASSPTWSGQSYTGELFF.

The chain is built from TRBV27 and TRBJ1-1; D ambiguous. CDR1 is MNHEY and CDR2 is SMNVEV in the germline V gene (reference sequence). The CDR3 loop spans 13 amino acids. V was clipped by 1 base and J by 3 bases, with 6 bases between them. Here the CDR3 reads CASSLWEDTEAFF. The CDR3 DNA reads as TGTGCCAGCAGTTTATGGGAGGACACTGAAGCTTTCTTT.

This rearrangement joins TRBV5-1 to TRBJ1-1; D remains unclear. The CDR3 sequence is 12 residues long. Germline CDR1 SGHRS, CDR2 YFSETQ. V shed 3 bases and J shed 5 bases, with 8 bases lying between them. For the CDR3, the DNA is TGCGCCAGCAGCTCCCCTGGGACTGAAGCTTTCTTT. This codes for CASSSPGTEAFF.

The rearrangement links TRBV19 to TRBJ1-4, with D possibly matching TRBD1 (6 bases). Germline-derived CDR1 and CDR2 are LNHDA and SQIVND (reference sequence). CDR3 length equals 14 residues. V gave up 7 bases and J gave up 5 bases, with 14 bases separating them. CDR3 sequence reads: CASKTGTFNEKLFF. The CDR3 DNA reads as TGTGCCAGTAAAACCGGGACATTCAATGAAAAACTGTTTTTT.

This chain joins TRBV6-5 and TRBJ2-1; 9 positions match TRBD1. V trimming: 4 bases; J trimming: 4 bases; junction bases outside the gene matches: 2. Germline V gene data show CDR1 as MNHEY and CDR2 as SVGAGI. The CDR3 is 14 residues long. The CDR3 loop is CASSLQGAYNEQFF. Here the CDR3 DNA reads TGTGCCAGCAGTTTACAGGGGGCTTACAATGAGCAGTTCTTC.

This clone was seen only a few times. This chain uses TRBV7-3 with TRBJ2-3; D unclear. Germline V gene lookup returns CDR1 SGHTA and CDR2 FQGTGA. V was pared by 4 bases and J by 2 bases, with 10 bases between. The CDR3 is 14 amino acids. Here the CDR3 reads CASSYLGFTDTQYF. CDR3 bases: TGTGCCAGCAGCTATTTGGGATTCACAGATACGCAGTATTTT.

The J gene is TRBJ1-1, the V gene TRBV7-9; D is unclear. The germline gives CDR1 SEHNR, CDR2 FQNEAQ (reference sequence). The V end was cut by 2 bases, the J end by 1 base, with 11 bases between. CDR3 length: 15 amino acids. The CDR3 DNA reads as TGTGCCAGCAGCTTAAATGCCCTCGAGAACACTGAAGCTTTCTTT. This codes for CASSLNALENTEAFF.

V usage is TRBV6-1 and J usage is TRBJ1-6, with unresolved D. This CDR3 is built from 16 residues. V was cut by 4 bases and J by 2 bases, with 12 bases left in between. Germline CDR1 reads MNHNS; CDR2 reads SASEGT. CDR3 protein: CASSVGPSPYNSPLHF. CDR3 nucleotide sequence: TGTGCCAGCAGTGTCGGCCCCAGCCCCTATAATTCACCCCTCCACTTT.

The chain combines TRBV10-2 with TRBJ2-3; perhaps TRBD2 as D (6 bases). Germline V CDR1 and CDR2: WSHSY, SAAADI. Trimming left V 0 bases short and J 1 base short, with 11 bases between. There are 16 residues in the CDR3. The CDR3 is CASSESVAVGTDTQYF. The CDR3 bases are TGCGCCAGCAGTGAGTCGGTAGCGGTCGGCACAGATACGCAGTATTTT.

This clone qualifies as medium-sized. CDR3 sequence: CASSTGTGTLIGYTF. CDR3 coding DNA: TGTGCCAGTAGTACTGGGACAGGGACGCTTATAGGCTACACCTTC. The V call is TRBV19, the J call TRBJ1-2, with 9 bases matching TRBD1. With 4 bases clipped from V and 8 bases from J, the junction kept 11 bases outside the gene matches. The CDR3 sequence is 15 residues long. The germline V gene encodes CDR1 LNHDA and CDR2 SQIVND (reference sequence).

This clone is labeled as medium-sized (0.01 to 0.1%). CDR3 bases: TGTGCCAGCAGTGACGGGGGTCTACGGCTGTTTTTT. Protein product: CASSDGGLRLFF. The gene calls are TRBV6-5 and TRBJ1-4, with a tentative D call TRBD1 (5 bases). Germline assignment: CDR1 MNHEY and CDR2 SVGAGI. V was shortened by 5 bases and J by 14 bases, with 15 bases between the two germline ends. CDR3 size: 12 residues.

The sample holds many counts of this clone. The chain uses TRBV2 and TRBJ1-4; TRBD1 aligns across 7 bases. This CDR3 region has 15 residues. CDR1 and CDR2 from the germline V gene are SNHLY and FYNNEI. The trim removed 6 bases at V and 7 bases at J, leaving 11 bases unmatched. The CDR3 loop is CASSRQTGWGEKLFF. In nucleotides, the CDR3 is TGTGCCAGCAGCCGACAGACAGGGTGGGGTGAAAAACTGTTTTTT. The full variable domain, in which reference TRBV2 and TRBJ1-4 provide the parts outside the CDR3, is EPEVTQTPSHQVTQMGQEVILRCVPISNHLYFYWYRQILGQKVEFLVSFYNNEISEKSEIFDDQFSVERPDGSNFTLKIRSTKLEDSAMYFCASSRQTGWGEKLFFGSGTQLSVL.

There are many counts of this clone. The chain links TRBV10-3 to TRBJ2-2; no firm D call. The CDR3 has 15 amino acids. Per the germline V gene, CDR1 is ENHRY and CDR2 is SYGVKD. V lost 3 bases and J lost 4, with 12 bases in between. CDR3 DNA: TGTGCCATCAGTGACCCTCTGAGGTCCACCGGGGAGCTGTTTTTT. Amino acids: CAISDPLRSTGELFF.

This clone has only a few counts. J is TRBJ1-3 and V is TRBV5-1; D ambiguous. The germline V and J ends were trimmed by 3 bases and 0 bases, with 10 bases remaining between them. CDR3 length: 15 residues. Germline V gives CDR1 SGHRS, CDR2 YFSETQ. CDR3 nucleotide sequence: TGCGCCAGCAGCTCCCAACCTTCCTCTGGAAACACCATATATTTT. Translating it yields CASSSQPSSGNTIYF.

J is TRBJ2-2 and V is TRBV19; D tentatively fits TRBD1 or TRBD2 (5 bases each). Germline-derived CDR1 and CDR2 are LNHDA and SQIVND (reference sequence). Trimming stripped 7 bases from V and 1 base from J, with 10 bases between. This CDR3 comprises 14 residues. CDR3 DNA sequence: TGTGCCAGTACGTGGGGGAGGAACACCGGGGAGCTGTTTTTT. Translated, it gives CASTWGRNTGELFF.

The chain uses TRBV6-6 and TRBJ1-1; no firm D call. The CDR3 runs 13 residues. Per germline, CDR1 MNHNY and CDR2 SVGAGI (reference sequence). V was clipped by 5 bases and J by 1 base, with 8 bases between them. This CDR3 is CASSPAPNTEAFF. The CDR3 DNA is TGTGCCAGCAGTCCCGCTCCGAACACTGAAGCTTTCTTT.

The table lists this clone with a count of one. This chain connects TRBV11-2 to TRBJ1-2; D uncertain. The CDR3 runs 15 residues. Trimming cost V 5 bases and J 0 bases, with 13 bases left between them. CDR1 and CDR2 from the germline V gene are SGHAT and FQNNGV. CDR3 sequence: CASSRAPTPNYGYTF. Written as DNA, the CDR3 is TGTGCCAGCAGCCGGGCCCCGACCCCTAACTATGGCTACACCTTC. Together with reference TRBV11-2 and TRBJ1-2, the CDR3 gives the full variable domain: EAGVAQSPRYKIIEKRQSVAFWCNPISGHATLYWYQQILGQGPKLLIQFQNNGVVDDSQLPKDRFSAERLKGVDSTLKIQPAKLEDSAVYLCASSRAPTPNYGYTFGSGTRLTVV.

J is TRBJ2-4 and V is TRBV5-1; 9 bases are shared with TRBD1. This CDR3 comprises 15 residues. Germline assignment: CDR1 SGHRS and CDR2 YFSETQ. V lost 4 bases to trimming and J lost 8 bases; unmatched junction nucleotides: 10. The CDR3 reads CASSRGDRDGDIQYF. The CDR3 coding sequence is TGCGCCAGCAGCCGGGGGGACAGGGATGGAGACATTCAGTACTTC.

The chain carries TRBV6-5 and TRBJ2-1; 9 bases line up with TRBD2. Germline V gene data show CDR1 as MNHEY and CDR2 as SVGAGI. V lost 7 bases and J lost 6; bases outside the gene matches: 7. CDR3 length: 14 residues. CDR3 in DNA: TGTGCCAGCAACCCAGCGGGGGGTCCCAATGAGCAGTTCTTC. As protein: CASNPAGGPNEQFF.

V gene TRBV6-5 combines with J gene TRBJ2-7; TRBD2 agrees at 13 bases. CDR3 length: 15 amino acids. From germline, CDR1 is MNHEY and CDR2 SVGAGI. The trim removed 6 bases at V and 2 bases at J, leaving 4 bases unmatched. The CDR3 reads CASRLGTSGTYEQYF. The CDR3 DNA sequence: TGTGCCAGCAGACTCGGGACTAGCGGGACCTACGAGCAGTACTTC.

The chain couples TRBV28 to TRBJ2-7, with TRBD2 matching over 10 bases. Germline V gene data show CDR1 as MDHEN and CDR2 as SYDVKM. There are 16 residues in the CDR3. V gave up 7 bases and J gave up 4 bases; unmatched junction bases: 13. CDR3 residues: CASTLERLAGLYEQYF. CDR3 DNA sequence: TGTGCCAGCACTCTAGAAAGACTAGCGGGCCTATACGAGCAGTACTTC.

V and J are TRBV14 and TRBJ2-5, with a weak D call TRBD1 (5 bases). CDR3 size: 18 residues. Trimming pared 0 bases from V and 0 bases from J, leaving 17 bases between. The germline V gene has CDR1 SGHDN and CDR2 FVKESK. CDR3 DNA: TGTGCCAGCAGCCAAGATTGGGGCCCCGCTTCGTACCAAGAGACCCAGTACTTC. This codes for CASSQDWGPASYQETQYF.

A few counts support this clone. The chain links TRBV27 to TRBJ2-1; 7 bases match TRBD2. CDR3 length equals 15 residues. CDR1 is MNHEY and CDR2 is SMNVEV in the germline V gene (reference sequence). V trimming: 2 bases; J trimming: 0 bases; junction bases outside the gene matches: 1. The CDR3 DNA follows: TGTGCCAGCAGTTTAGAGCGGGGCTCCTACAATGAGCAGTTCTTC. Protein sequence: CASSLERGSYNEQFF.

The chain links TRBV11-2 to TRBJ2-3; 13 positions match TRBD2. Germline assignment: CDR1 SGHAT and CDR2 FQNNGV. The V and J ends lost 4 bases and 3 bases, in that order; junction bases with no gene match: 7. The CDR3 is made up of 17 amino acids. In DNA, the CDR3 is TGTGCCAGCAGCTCGCGGACTAGCGGGAGTGGTACAGATACGCAGTATTTT. It yields the protein CASSSRTSGSGTDTQYF.

This clone was observed a few times. The V and J genes are TRBV5-4 and TRBJ2-3, with 7 bases fitting TRBD2. V dropped 5 bases and J dropped 1; count of bases not matched to a gene: 7. Germline CDR1 is SGHNT and CDR2 is YYREEE (reference sequence). The CDR3 has 15 amino acids. DNA for the CDR3: TGTGCCAGCAGTGTCGCGGGAGCCCGCACAGATACGCAGTATTTT. Protein sequence: CASSVAGARTDTQYF. The complete variable domain, with remaining parts taken from reference TRBV5-4 and TRBJ2-3, reads ETGVTQSPTHLIKTRGQQVTLRCSSQSGHNTVSWYQQALGQGPQFIFQYYREEENGRGNFPPRFSGLQFPNYSSELNVNALELDDSALYLCASSVAGARTDTQYFGPGTRLTVL.

The chain uses TRBV18 and TRBJ2-1; TRBD1 matches at 9 bases. The CDR3 is 17 amino acids. Trimming cost V 3 bases and J 6 bases; bases outside gene matches: 12. Per germline, CDR1 KGHSH and CDR2 LQKENI. The CDR3 DNA is TGTGCCAGCTCACCCCTATCGACAGGGGGTATATCCAATGAGCAGTTCTTC. It encodes CASSPLSTGGISNEQFF.